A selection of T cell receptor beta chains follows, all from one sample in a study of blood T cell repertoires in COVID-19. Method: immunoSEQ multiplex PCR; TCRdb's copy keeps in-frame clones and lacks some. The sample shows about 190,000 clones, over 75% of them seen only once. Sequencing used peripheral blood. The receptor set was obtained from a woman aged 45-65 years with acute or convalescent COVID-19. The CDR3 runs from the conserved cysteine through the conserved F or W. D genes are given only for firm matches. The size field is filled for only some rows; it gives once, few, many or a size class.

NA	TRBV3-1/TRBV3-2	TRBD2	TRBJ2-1	TGTGCCAGCAGCCAAACCCCTAGCGGGGGGGCAGGGGAGCAGTTCTTC	CASSQTPSGGAGEQFF
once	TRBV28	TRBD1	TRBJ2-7	TGTGCCAGCAGTCCGTCCGGGACAGGGAAAAGCGAGCAGTACTTC	CASSPSGTGKSEQYF
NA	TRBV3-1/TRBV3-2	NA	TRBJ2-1	TGTGCCAGCAGCCTCCTCAATGAGCAGTTCTTC	CASSLLNEQFF
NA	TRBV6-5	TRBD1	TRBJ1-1	TGTGCCAGTCGGAGAGGGACAGGGCCCCTCTCTGAAGCTTTCTTT	CASRRGTGPLSEAFF
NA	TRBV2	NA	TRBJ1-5	TGTGCCAGCAGTGAAGCCCCGCAGGGTCAGCCCCAGCATTTT	CASSEAPQGQPQHF
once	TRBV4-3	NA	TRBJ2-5	TGCGCCAGCAGCCAAGTCGGAGGGTACGAGACCCAGTACTTC	CASSQVGGYETQYF
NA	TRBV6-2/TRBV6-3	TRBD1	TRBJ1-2	TGTGCCAGCAGTCCCACAGGGGATGGCTACACCTTC	CASSPTGDGYTF
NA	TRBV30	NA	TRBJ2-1	TGTGCCTGGAGTGTCGACTATGGCGATGAGCAGTTCTTC	CAWSVDYGDEQFF
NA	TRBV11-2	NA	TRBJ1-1	TGTGCCAGCAGTTCGGGGATGAACACTGAAGCTTTCTTT	CASSSGMNTEAFF
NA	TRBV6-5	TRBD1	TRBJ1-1	TGTGCCAGCAGGGGCGCTGACAGGGGGAATGCTGAAGCTTTCTTT	CASRGADRGNAEAFF
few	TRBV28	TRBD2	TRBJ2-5	TGTGCCAGCAGTTCCTCTGGACTAGCGGGAGAAGGCCAGGGAGAGGCAGAAGAGACCCAGTACTTC	CASSSSGLAGEGQGEAEETQYF
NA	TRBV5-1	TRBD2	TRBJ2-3	TGCGCCAGCAGCTTGGTCCCAGCGGGGTACGGCACAGATACGCAGTATTTT	CASSLVPAGYGTDTQYF
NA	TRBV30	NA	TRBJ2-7	TGTGCCTGGCGGTGGACAGGAGGGCTCTACGAGCAGTACTTC	CAWRWTGGLYEQYF
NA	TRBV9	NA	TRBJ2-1	TGTGCCAGCAGCGCCCGGGACAACTACATCAATGAGCAGTTCTTC	CASSARDNYINEQFF
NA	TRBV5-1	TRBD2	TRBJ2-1	TGCGCCAGCAGCTTGACCCTGACTAGCGGGGGGCGGAATGAGCAGTTCTTC	CASSLTLTSGGRNEQFF
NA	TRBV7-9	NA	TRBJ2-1	TGTGCCAGCAGCTTCGGTGGGGCGGGGAACAATGAGCAGTTCTTC	CASSFGGAGNNEQFF
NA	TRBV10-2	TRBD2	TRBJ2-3	TGCGCCAGCAGTGACCCGGCTAGCGGGGGTTCCACAGATACGCAGTATTTT	CASSDPASGGSTDTQYF
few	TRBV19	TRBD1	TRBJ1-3	TGTGCCAGTACTCTCCAGGGGGTCGGATCTGGAAACACCATATATTTT	CASTLQGVGSGNTIYF
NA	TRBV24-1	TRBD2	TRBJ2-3	TGTGCCACCAGTGATTACGGACTAGCGGGAGATACGCAGTATTTT	CATSDYGLAGDTQYF
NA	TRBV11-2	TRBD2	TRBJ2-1	TGTGCCAGCAGCTTAGACCTAGCGGGAGGAACTAATGAGCAGTTCTTC	CASSLDLAGGTNEQFF
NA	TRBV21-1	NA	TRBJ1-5	TGTGCCAGCAGCGCGATCAGGGTTAGGGAGCCCCAGCATTTT	CASSAIRVREPQHF
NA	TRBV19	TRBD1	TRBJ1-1	TGTGCCAGTAGGATGCCCGCCGGACAGGGGGACACTGAAGCTTTCTTT	CASRMPAGQGDTEAFF
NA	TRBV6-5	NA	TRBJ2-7	TGTGCCAGCAGCCGGGGTATGAGCTCCTACGAGCAGTACTTC	CASSRGMSSYEQYF
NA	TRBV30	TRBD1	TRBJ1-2	TGTGCCTGGAGTGTACAACAGGGGCGAGGTGGCTACACCTTC	CAWSVQQGRGGYTF
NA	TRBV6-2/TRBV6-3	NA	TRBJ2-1	TGTGCCAGCAGTTTCCGGACAACAAGGGCCAATGAGCAGTTCTTC	CASSFRTTRANEQFF